Included here is one T cell receptor (beta chain) sequence, with context. The clone's antigen remains unknown. Base qualities are not at hand, and no much larger clone is one base apart. TCRbeta CDR3 regions were amplified from genomic DNA by means of the immunoSEQ Assay, a bias-controlled multiplex PCR. As for the authors' bioinformatics: The number of nucleated cells in each sample was estimated from the amplification of reference gene primers within the assay. To quantify the absolute abundance of each unique TCRbeta CDR3 rearrangement, sequence reads were collapsed and filtered. Productive Simpson clonality was computed per sample as the square root of Simpson's diversity index over productive rearrangements. Imported from immuneACCESS, the table was reduced by TCRdb to in-frame sequences with V and J called. These copies leave out some clones; in studies compared against another copy, an unresolved V gene accounts for under half, and the cause of the remainder is not known. From that table come the V and J calls and clone size; the DNA was used to work out D and trimming. In this sample the table shows some 130,000 clones, 90% of which occur a single time. The top ten hold about 3.5% of the sample.

The sample comes from a study of blood T cell repertoires in COVID-19 (TCRdb year 2020). For context, the study as a whole: Samples covering the acute and convalescent phases of COVID-19 were provided by collaborators in the United States, Italy and Spain. The material from the prospective study consisted of cDNA or gDNA derived from T cells, B-cell-depleted T cells, or PBMCs. Subjects who had been exposed to COVID-19, were actively infected with it, or had recovered from it provided the deeply sampled blood TCRbeta repertoires that made up the dataset. The repertoires were released in a freely available public database meant as a resource for research on the immune response to SARS-CoV-2. The samples were drawn from the first 160 participants of the ongoing ImmuneRACE study and from 950 to 1,500 subjects provided by 6 global collaborators. A de-identified subject ID, COVID-19 status, age in years and sex were almost always included in the sample metadata. Where available, HLA class I and class II types were obtained from metadata supplied by the sample provider rather than from assay-based typing. The investigation overall reported the following: How much clinical and demographic metadata was included differed by source and by participant, and the metadata was provided uncurated.

The CDR3 spans 14 residues, from the cysteine through the phenylalanine. Only the CDR3 DNA stays, 42 bases, in frame from base 1. For CDR1 and CDR2, the germline V gene lists WSHSY and SAAADI. V was cut back by 5 bases and J by 2 bases, leaving a gap of 10 bases between them. Whole blood was collected in K2EDTA tubes by collaborating institutions according to the institutions' own protocols. For TCRbeta analysis, collaborators shipped samples in one of three forms: frozen whole blood, isolated PBMCs, or DNA extracted from either of those sample types. In this chain, TRBV10-2 is recombined with TRBJ2-1, with a weak D call of TRBD1 (6 bases match). Input material: peripheral blood. This clonotype originated in a man aged 45-65 years with active COVID-19. The DNA is as follows: TGCGCCAGCAGTCAGAAGGGGGCCTACAATGAGCAGTTCTTC. This translates into CASSQKGAYNEQFF.